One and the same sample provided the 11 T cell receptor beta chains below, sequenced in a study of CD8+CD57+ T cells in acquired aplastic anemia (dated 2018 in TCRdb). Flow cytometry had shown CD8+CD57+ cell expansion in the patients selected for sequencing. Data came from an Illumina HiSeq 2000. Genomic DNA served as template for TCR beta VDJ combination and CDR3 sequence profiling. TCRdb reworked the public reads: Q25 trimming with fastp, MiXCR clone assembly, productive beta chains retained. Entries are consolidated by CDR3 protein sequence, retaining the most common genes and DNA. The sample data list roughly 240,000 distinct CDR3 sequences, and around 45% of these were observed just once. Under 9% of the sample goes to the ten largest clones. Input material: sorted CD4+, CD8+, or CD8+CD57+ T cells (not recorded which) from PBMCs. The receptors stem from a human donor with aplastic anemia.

CDR3 residues: CASSIDPGPQPQHF. The CDR3 nucleotides read TGTGCCAGTAGTATAGATCCGGGCCCACAGCCCCAGCATTTT. The rearrangement uses TRBV19 and TRBJ1-5; D is uncertain. This CDR3 is built from 14 residues. The ends were cut back, 0 bases at V and 7 bases at J, with 10 bases in the middle. Germline loops: CDR1 LNHDA, CDR2 SQIVND (reference sequence).

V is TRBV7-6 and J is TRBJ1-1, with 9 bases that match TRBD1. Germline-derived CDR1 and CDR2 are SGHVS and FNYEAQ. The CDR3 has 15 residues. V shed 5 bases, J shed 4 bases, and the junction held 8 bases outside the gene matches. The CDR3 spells CASSPRQGVSTEAFF. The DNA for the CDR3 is TGTGCCAGCAGCCCCCGACAGGGGGTAAGCACTGAAGCTTTCTTT.

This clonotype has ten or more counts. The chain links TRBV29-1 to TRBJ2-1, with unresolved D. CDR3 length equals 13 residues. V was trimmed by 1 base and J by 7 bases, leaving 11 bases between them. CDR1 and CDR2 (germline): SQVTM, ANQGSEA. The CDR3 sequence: CSVEARVPNEQFF. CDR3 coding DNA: TGCAGCGTTGAAGCCAGAGTGCCAAATGAGCAGTTCTTC.

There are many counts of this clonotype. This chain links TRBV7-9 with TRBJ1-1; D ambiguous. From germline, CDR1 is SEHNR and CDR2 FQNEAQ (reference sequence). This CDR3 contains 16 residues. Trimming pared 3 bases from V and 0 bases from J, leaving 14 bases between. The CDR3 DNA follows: TGTGCCAGCAGCTTCCCGAGGGCGGGGATGAACACTGAAGCTTTCTTT. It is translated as CASSFPRAGMNTEAFF.

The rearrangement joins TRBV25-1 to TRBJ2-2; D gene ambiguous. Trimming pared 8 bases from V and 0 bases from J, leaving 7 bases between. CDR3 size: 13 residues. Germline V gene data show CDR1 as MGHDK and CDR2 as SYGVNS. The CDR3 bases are TGTGCCAGCCGTCGTACGAACACCGGGGAGCTGTTTTTT. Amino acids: CASRRTNTGELFF. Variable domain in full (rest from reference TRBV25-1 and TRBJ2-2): EADIYQTPRYLVIGTGKKITLECSQTMGHDKMYWYQQDPGMELHLIHYSYGVNSTEKGDLSSESTVSRIRTEHFPLTLESARPSHTSQYLCASRRTNTGELFFGEGSRLTVL.

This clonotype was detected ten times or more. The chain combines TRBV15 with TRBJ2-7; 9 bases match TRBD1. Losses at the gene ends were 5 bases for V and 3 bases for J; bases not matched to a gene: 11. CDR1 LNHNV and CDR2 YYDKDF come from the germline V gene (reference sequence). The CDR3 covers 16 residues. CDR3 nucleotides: TGTGCCACCAGCGGCATTTCCGGGACAGGGATCTACGAGCAGTACTTC. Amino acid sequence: CATSGISGTGIYEQYF.

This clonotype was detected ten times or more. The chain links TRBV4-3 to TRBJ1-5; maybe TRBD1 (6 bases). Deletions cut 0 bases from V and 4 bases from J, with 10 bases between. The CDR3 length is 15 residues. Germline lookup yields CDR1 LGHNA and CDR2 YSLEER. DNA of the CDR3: TGCGCCAGCAGCCAAGATCGGGGGCCGAATCAGCCCCAGCATTTT. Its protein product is CASSQDRGPNQPQHF.

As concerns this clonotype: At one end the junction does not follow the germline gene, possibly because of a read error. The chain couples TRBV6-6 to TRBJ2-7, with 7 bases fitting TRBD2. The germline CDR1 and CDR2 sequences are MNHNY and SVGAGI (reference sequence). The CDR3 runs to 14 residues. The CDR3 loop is CASNYSPGRDEQYF. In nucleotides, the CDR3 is TGTGCCAGCAATTACTCTCCAGGGAGGGACGAGCAGTACTTT.

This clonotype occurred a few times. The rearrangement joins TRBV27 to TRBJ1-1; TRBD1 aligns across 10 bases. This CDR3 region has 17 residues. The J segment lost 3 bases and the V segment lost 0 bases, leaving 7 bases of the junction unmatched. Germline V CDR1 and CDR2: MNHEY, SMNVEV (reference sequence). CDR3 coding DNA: TGTGCCAGCAGTTTATCGTGGGACAGGGGTTTCGACACTGAAGCTTTCTTT. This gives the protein CASSLSWDRGFDTEAFF.

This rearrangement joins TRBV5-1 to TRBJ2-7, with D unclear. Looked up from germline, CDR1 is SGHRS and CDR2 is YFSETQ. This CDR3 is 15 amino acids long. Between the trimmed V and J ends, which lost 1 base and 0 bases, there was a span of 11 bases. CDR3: CASSLNRRPSYEQYF. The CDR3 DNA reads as TGCGCCAGCAGCTTGAATCGAAGGCCCTCCTACGAGCAGTACTTC.

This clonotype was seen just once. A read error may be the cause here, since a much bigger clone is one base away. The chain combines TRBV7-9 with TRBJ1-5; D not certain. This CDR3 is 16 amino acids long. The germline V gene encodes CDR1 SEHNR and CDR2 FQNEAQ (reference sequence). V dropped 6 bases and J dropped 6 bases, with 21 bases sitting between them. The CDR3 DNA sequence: TGTGCCAGCAGTAGATGGGTACACGGGGAGGCTCAGCCCCAGCATTTT. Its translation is CASSRWVHGEAQPQHF.